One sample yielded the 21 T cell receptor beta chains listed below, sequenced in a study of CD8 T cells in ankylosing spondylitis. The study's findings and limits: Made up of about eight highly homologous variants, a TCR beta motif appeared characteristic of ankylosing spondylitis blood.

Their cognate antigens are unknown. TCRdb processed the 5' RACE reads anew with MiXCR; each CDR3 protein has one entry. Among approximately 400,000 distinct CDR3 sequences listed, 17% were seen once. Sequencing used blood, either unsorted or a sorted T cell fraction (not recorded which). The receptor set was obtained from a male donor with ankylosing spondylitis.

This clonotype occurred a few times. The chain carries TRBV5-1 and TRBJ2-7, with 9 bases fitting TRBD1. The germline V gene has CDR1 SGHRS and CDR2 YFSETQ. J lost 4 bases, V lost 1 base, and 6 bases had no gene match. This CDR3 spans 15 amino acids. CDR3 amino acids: CASSLRQGGLYEQYF. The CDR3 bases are TGCGCCAGCAGCTTGAGACAGGGGGGCTTGTACGAGCAGTACTTC. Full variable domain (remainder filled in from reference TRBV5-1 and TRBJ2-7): KAGVTQTPRYLIKTRGQQVTLSCSPISGHRSVSWYQQTPGQGLQFLFEYFSETQRNKGNFPGRFSGRQFSNSRSEMNVSTLELGDSALYLCASSLRQGGLYEQYFGPGTRLTVT.

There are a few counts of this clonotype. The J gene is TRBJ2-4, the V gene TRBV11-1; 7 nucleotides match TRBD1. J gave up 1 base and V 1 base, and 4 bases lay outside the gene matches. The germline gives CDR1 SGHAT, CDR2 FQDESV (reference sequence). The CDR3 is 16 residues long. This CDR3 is CASSLEGGSAKNIQYF. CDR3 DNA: TGTGCCAGCAGCTTAGAAGGGGGCTCGGCCAAAAACATTCAGTACTTC. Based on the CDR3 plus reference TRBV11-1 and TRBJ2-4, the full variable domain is EAEVAQSPRYKITEKSQAVAFWCDPISGHATLYWYRQILGQGPELLVQFQDESVVDDSQLPKDRFSAERLKGVDSTLKIQPAELGDSAMYLCASSLEGGSAKNIQYFGAGTRLSVL.

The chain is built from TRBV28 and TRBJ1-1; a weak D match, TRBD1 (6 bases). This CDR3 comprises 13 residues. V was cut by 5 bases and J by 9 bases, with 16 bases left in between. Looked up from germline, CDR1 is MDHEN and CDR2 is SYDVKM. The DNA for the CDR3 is TGTGCCAGCAGTGGGGGCCGGGGGACGAAAGCTTTCTTT. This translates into CASSGGRGTKAFF.

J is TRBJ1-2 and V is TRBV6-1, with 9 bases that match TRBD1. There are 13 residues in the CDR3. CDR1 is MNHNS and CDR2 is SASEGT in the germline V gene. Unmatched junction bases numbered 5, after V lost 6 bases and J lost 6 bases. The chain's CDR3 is CASRGGTGNGYTF. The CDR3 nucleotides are TGTGCCAGCAGGGGGGGGACAGGGAATGGCTACACCTTC.

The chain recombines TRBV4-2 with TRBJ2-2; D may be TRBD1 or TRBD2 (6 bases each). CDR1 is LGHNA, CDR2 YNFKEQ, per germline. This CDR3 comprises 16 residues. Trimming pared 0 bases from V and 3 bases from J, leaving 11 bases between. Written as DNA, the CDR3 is TGTGCCAGCAGCCAAGATCCCGGGGGCCACACCGGGGAGCTGTTTTTT. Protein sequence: CASSQDPGGHTGELFF.

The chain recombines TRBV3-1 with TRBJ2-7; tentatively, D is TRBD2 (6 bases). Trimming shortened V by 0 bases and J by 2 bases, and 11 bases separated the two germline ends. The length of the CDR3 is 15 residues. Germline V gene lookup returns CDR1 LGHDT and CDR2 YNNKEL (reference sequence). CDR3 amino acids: CASSQDPGRTYEQYF. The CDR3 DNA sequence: TGTGCCAGCAGCCAAGATCCCGGGAGAACCTACGAGCAGTACTTC.

As DNA, the CDR3 is TGTGCCAGCTCACCTCCCGGGACAGCGAACACTGAAGCTTTCTTT. Amino acid sequence: CASSPPGTANTEAFF. The J gene is TRBJ1-1, the V gene TRBV18; 7 bases fit TRBD1. There are 15 residues in the CDR3. Trimming removed 3 bases from V and 1 base from J; junction bases left unmatched: 5. Germline V gene lookup returns CDR1 KGHSH and CDR2 LQKENI. Combining the CDR3 with reference TRBV18 and TRBJ1-1 gives the whole variable domain NAGVMQNPRHLVRRRGQEARLRCSPMKGHSHVYWYRQLPEEGLKFMVYLQKENIIDESGMPKERFSAEFPKEGPSILRIQQVVRGDSAAYFCASSPPGTANTEAFFGQGTRLTVV.

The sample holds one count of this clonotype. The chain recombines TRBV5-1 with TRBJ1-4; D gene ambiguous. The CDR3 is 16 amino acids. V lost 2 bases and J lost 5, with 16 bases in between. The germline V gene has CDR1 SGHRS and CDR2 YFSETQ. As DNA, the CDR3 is TGCGCCAGCAGCTTCGCGATAAGGGAGCAAAATGAAAAACTGTTTTTT. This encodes CASSFAIREQNEKLFF.

Written as DNA, the CDR3 is TGTGCCAGCAGTCCCACCGGGACAGGGGGCGCAACAGATACGCAGTATTTT. Its translation is CASSPTGTGGATDTQYF. This chain links TRBV28 with TRBJ2-3; 12 bases map to TRBD1. The CDR3 spans 17 residues. The junction had 9 bases not matched to a gene; V was cut back by 5 bases and J by 3 bases. Per the germline V gene, CDR1 is MDHEN and CDR2 is SYDVKM.

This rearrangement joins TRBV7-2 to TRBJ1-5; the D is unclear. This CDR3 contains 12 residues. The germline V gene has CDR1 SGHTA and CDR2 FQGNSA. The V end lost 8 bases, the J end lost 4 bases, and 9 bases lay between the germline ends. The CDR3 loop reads CASSGKNQPQHF. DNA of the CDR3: TGTGCCAGCTCGGGGAAAAATCAGCCCCAGCATTTT.

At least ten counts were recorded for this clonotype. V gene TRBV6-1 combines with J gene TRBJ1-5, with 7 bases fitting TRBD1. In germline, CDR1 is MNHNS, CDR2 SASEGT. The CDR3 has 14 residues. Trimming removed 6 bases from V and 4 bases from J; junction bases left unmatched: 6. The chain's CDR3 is CASSPRQGNQPQHF. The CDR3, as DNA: TGTGCCAGCAGCCCCCGACAGGGTAATCAGCCCCAGCATTTT.

Written as DNA, the CDR3 is TGCAGTGCTAGAGATGAGAGGGCAGGGCTTCGGGAGACCCAGTACTTC. This encodes CSARDERAGLRETQYF. The chain employs TRBV20-1 and TRBJ2-5; D might be TRBD1 or TRBD2, each matching 5 bases. CDR1 and CDR2 from the germline V gene are DFQATT and SNEGSKA (reference sequence). The germline V and J ends were trimmed by 0 bases and 5 bases, with 19 bases remaining between them. The CDR3 is made up of 16 amino acids.

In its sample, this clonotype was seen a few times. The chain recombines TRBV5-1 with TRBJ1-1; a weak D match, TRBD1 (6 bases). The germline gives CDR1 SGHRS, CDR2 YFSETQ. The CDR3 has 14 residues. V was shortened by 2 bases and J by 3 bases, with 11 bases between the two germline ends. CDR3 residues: CASSLGDTYTEAFF. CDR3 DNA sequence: TGCGCCAGCAGCTTAGGGGACACCTACACTGAAGCTTTCTTT.

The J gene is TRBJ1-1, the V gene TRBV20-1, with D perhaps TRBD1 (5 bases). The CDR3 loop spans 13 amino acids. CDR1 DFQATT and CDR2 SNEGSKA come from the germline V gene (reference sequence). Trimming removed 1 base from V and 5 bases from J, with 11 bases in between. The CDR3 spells CSARVGGGTEAFF. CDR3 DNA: TGCAGTGCTAGAGTTGGGGGGGGTACTGAAGCTTTCTTT.

CDR3 sequence reads: CASSLWKGIASNQPQHF. The CDR3, as DNA: TGTGCCAGCAGCTTATGGAAAGGGATTGCGAGCAATCAGCCCCAGCATTTT. J is TRBJ1-5 and V is TRBV7-2; D gene uncertain. V was cut by 2 bases and J by 1 base, with 15 bases left in between. The germline CDR1 and CDR2 sequences are SGHTA and FQGNSA. The CDR3 totals 17 residues. Full variable domain (outside the CDR3, taken from reference TRBV7-2 and TRBJ1-5): GAGVSQSPSNKVTEKGKDVELRCDPISGHTALYWYRQSLGQGLEFLIYFQGNSAPDKSGLPSDRFSAERTGGSVSTLTIQRTQQEDSAVYLCASSLWKGIASNQPQHFGDGTRLSIL.

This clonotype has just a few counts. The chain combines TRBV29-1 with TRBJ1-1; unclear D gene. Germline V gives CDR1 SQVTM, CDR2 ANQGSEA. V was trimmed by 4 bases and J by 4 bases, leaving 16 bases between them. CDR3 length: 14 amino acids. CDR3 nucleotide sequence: TGCAGCGTTGCCTGGATTGCGGGGATCACTGAAGCTTTCTTT. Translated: CSVAWIAGITEAFF.

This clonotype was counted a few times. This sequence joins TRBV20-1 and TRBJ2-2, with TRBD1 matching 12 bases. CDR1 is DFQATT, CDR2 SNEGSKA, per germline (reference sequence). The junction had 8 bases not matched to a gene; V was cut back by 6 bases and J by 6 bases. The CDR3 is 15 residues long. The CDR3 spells CSASGQGAKAGELFF. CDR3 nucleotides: TGCAGTGCCTCGGGACAGGGGGCAAAGGCCGGGGAGCTGTTTTTT.

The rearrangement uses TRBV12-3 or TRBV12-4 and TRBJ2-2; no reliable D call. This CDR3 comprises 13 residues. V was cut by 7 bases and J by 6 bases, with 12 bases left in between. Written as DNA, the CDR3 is TGTGCCAGCAATCTCAATCAGGCCGGGGAGCTGTTTTTT. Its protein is CASNLNQAGELFF.

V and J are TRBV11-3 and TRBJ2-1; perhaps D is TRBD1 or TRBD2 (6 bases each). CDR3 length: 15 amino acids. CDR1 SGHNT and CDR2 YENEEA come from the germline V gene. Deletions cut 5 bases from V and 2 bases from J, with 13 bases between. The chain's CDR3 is CASSPNGGPYNEQFF. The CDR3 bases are TGTGCCAGCAGCCCCAATGGGGGGCCCTACAATGAGCAGTTCTTC. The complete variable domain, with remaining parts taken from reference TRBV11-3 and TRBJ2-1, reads EAGVVQSPRYKIIEKKQPVAFWCNPISGHNTLYWYLQNLGQGPELLIRYENEEAVDDSQLPKDRFSAERLKGVDSTLKIQPAELGDSAVYLCASSPNGGPYNEQFFGPGTRLTVL.

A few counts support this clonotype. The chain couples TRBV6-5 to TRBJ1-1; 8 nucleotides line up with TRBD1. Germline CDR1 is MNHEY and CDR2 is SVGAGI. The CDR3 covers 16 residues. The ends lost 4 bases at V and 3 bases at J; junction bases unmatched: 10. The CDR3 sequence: CASSSPSGQGHTEAFF. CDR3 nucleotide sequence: TGTGCCAGCAGTTCTCCGAGCGGACAGGGCCACACTGAAGCTTTCTTT.

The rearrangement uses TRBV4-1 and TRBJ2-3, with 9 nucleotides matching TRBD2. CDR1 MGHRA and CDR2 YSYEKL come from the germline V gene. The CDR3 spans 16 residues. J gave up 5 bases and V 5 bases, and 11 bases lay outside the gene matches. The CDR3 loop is CASSATSGGPGDTQYF. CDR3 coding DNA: TGCGCCAGCAGCGCCACGAGCGGGGGGCCGGGAGATACGCAGTATTTT.